Below are 22 T cell receptor beta chains sequenced from a single sample in a study of blood T cell repertoires in COVID-19. The table came from immunoSEQ multiplex PCR; TCRdb's copy has only in-frame clones and leaves some out. The table lists hundreds of thousands of clones, 85% to 90% of them singletons, with about 1.2% in the top ten. Sequences were obtained from peripheral blood. The source of these receptors is an older man with acute or convalescent COVID-19.

This clone appeared a few times. This chain uses TRBV10-1 with TRBJ2-5; D is ambiguous. Germline CDR1 is WNHNN and CDR2 is SYGVQD (reference sequence). V lost 4 bases and J 5 bases, leaving 11 bases between the germline ends. This CDR3 is 13 amino acids long. CDR3 protein: CASSARIGETQYF. Written as DNA, the CDR3 is TGCGCCAGCAGTGCGCGGATCGGGGAGACCCAGTACTTC.

The chain uses TRBV14 and TRBJ1-3; D perhaps matches TRBD1 (6 bases). Germline-derived CDR1 and CDR2 are SGHDN and FVKESK. V shed 4 bases and J shed 4 bases, with 8 bases lying between them. CDR3 length: 13 amino acids. DNA for the CDR3: TGTGCCAGCAGCCCGACAGGAGGAAACACCATATATTTT. This encodes CASSPTGGNTIYF.

The V and J genes are TRBV5-4 and TRBJ1-3; 9 bases align to TRBD1. Germline-derived CDR1 and CDR2 are SGHNT and YYREEE (reference sequence). This CDR3 region has 17 residues. The V segment lost 5 bases and the J segment 0 bases; nucleotides outside the gene matches: 9. The CDR3 DNA reads TGTGCCAGCAGACAGACCGGGACAGGGATCTCTGGAAACACCATATATTTT. Translation gives CASRQTGTGISGNTIYF.

The V call is TRBV28, the J call TRBJ1-2; no definite D call. Trimming shortened V by 2 bases and J by 4 bases, and 11 bases separated the two germline ends. Germline CDR1 is MDHEN and CDR2 is SYDVKM. The CDR3 has 14 amino acids. The DNA of the CDR3 is TGTGCCAGCAGTTTAATGTCAGGAGGCTATGGCTACACCTTC. As protein: CASSLMSGGYGYTF.

The V call is TRBV18, the J call TRBJ2-1; 7 positions match TRBD2. The CDR3 extends over 15 amino acids. V lost 6 bases to trimming and J lost 11 bases; unmatched junction nucleotides: 16. Germline V gene lookup returns CDR1 KGHSH and CDR2 LQKENI. CDR3 coding DNA: TGTGCCAGCTCCCCGCCAGGTACCGCCGGGACTAAGCAGTTCTTC. This translates into CASSPPGTAGTKQFF. Using reference TRBV18 and TRBJ2-1 for the parts outside the CDR3, the full variable domain is NAGVMQNPRHLVRRRGQEARLRCSPMKGHSHVYWYRQLPEEGLKFMVYLQKENIIDESGMPKERFSAEFPKEGPSILRIQQVVRGDSAAYFCASSPPGTAGTKQFFGPGTRLTVL.

This clone occurred a few times. The chain carries TRBV28 and TRBJ2-7; D not resolved. The CDR3 spans 11 residues. Trimming shortened V by 4 bases and J by 7 bases, and 8 bases separated the two germline ends. Germline CDR1 reads MDHEN; CDR2 reads SYDVKM. CDR3: CASSSPIEQYF. The CDR3 DNA follows: TGTGCCAGCAGTTCCCCTATTGAGCAGTACTTC.

This clone was seen once. V is TRBV5-1 and J is TRBJ2-7; 15 nucleotides align to TRBD2. Germline CDR1 SGHRS, CDR2 YFSETQ. V lost 4 bases, J lost 6 bases, and 2 bases stayed unmatched. CDR3 length equals 14 residues. The CDR3 DNA reads TGCGCCAGCAGCGAGGGACTAGCGGGAGGCGAGCAGTACTTC. The encoded protein is CASSEGLAGGEQYF.

This clone has only a few counts. The V gene is TRBV5-1, the J gene TRBJ2-1, with TRBD2 identical over 11 bases. Germline assignment: CDR1 SGHRS and CDR2 YFSETQ. The CDR3 is 16 residues long. V dropped 2 bases and J dropped 0; count of bases not matched to a gene: 1. CDR3 DNA sequence: TGCGCCAGCAGCTTTACTAGCGGGAGCTCCTACAATGAGCAGTTCTTC. It encodes CASSFTSGSSYNEQFF.

CDR3 in amino acids: CASSPIGVSSTDTQYF. The CDR3 region has the DNA TGTGCCAGCAGCCCCATAGGAGTGTCTAGCACAGATACGCAGTATTTT. The chain employs TRBV7-9 and TRBJ2-3; D gene unclear. Trimming left V 5 bases short and J 0 bases short, with 15 bases between. The germline gives CDR1 SEHNR, CDR2 FQNEAQ (reference sequence). This CDR3 contains 16 residues. The full variable domain, its missing parts supplied by reference TRBV7-9 and TRBJ2-3, is DTGVSQNPRHKITKRGQNVTFRCDPISEHNRLYWYRQTLGQGPEFLTYFQNEAQLEKSRLLSDRFSAERPKGSFSTLEIQRTEQGDSAMYLCASSPIGVSSTDTQYFGPGTRLTVL.

This chain connects TRBV3-1 (or the pseudogene TRBV3-2) to TRBJ2-1; 10 bases match TRBD1. This CDR3 is built from 15 residues. Trimming took 4 bases from V and 5 from J; bases not matched to a gene: 5. Germline V gene sequence: CDR1 LGHDT, CDR2 YNNKEL (reference sequence). The CDR3 region is CASSPTGTGDNEQFF. Here the CDR3 DNA reads TGTGCCAGCAGCCCAACCGGGACAGGGGACAATGAGCAGTTCTTC.

J is TRBJ1-6 and V is TRBV10-3, with 7 bases fitting TRBD1. Germline CDR1 reads ENHRY; CDR2 reads SYGVKD. The CDR3 length is 17 residues. V lost 0 bases and J lost 10; bases outside the gene matches: 12. The CDR3, as DNA: TGTGCCATCAGTGAGTCGGGGAGACAGGGTGGGAAATCACCCCTCCACTTT. Residues: CAISESGRQGGKSPLHF.

This chain uses TRBV27 with TRBJ1-4; D perhaps matches TRBD1 (5 bases). Germline V gene lookup returns CDR1 MNHEY and CDR2 SMNVEV (reference sequence). The V end was cut by 3 bases, the J end by 1 base, with 6 bases between. CDR3 length equals 14 residues. The CDR3: CASSLGGTNEKLFF. The CDR3 region has the DNA TGTGCCAGCAGTTTGGGGGGAACTAATGAAAAACTGTTTTTT.

V usage is TRBV2 and J usage is TRBJ1-5; TRBD1 is a possible D gene (6 bases). CDR1 and CDR2 (germline): SNHLY, FYNNEI. The CDR3 runs 14 residues. Trimming took off 2 bases at V and 5 bases at J, with 10 bases between the two ends. Here the CDR3 reads CASSEQGRHQPQHF. CDR3 sequence (DNA): TGTGCCAGCAGTGAACAGGGGCGGCATCAGCCCCAGCATTTT.

The genes are TRBV28 and TRBJ1-2; D is undetermined. Germline values: CDR1 MDHEN, CDR2 SYDVKM. The V end lost 7 bases, the J end lost 1 base, and 7 bases lay between the germline ends. This CDR3 is built from 12 residues. The CDR3 spells CASTRLNYGYTF. The CDR3 DNA reads TGTGCCAGCACCCGACTTAACTATGGCTACACCTTC.

Notes on this clone: The identical CDR3 is also encoded by other nucleotide sequences in the sample. J is TRBJ2-7 and V is TRBV20-1; D unresolved. The CDR3 totals 11 residues. Germline V CDR1 and CDR2: DFQATT, SNEGSKA (reference sequence). V lost 2 bases to trimming and J lost 3 bases, with 5 bases between them. This CDR3 is CSARSGYEQYF. The CDR3 DNA reads as TGCAGTGCTAGATCGGGCTACGAGCAGTACTTC.

The V and J genes are TRBV7-3 and TRBJ2-7, with D possibly matching TRBD1 (6 bases). CDR3 length: 13 amino acids. V lost 3 bases and J 5 bases, leaving 11 bases between the germline ends. Germline V gene sequence: CDR1 SGHTA, CDR2 FQGTGA. The CDR3 reads CASSLTDRDEQYF. CDR3 DNA sequence: TGTGCCAGCAGCTTGACGGACAGAGACGAGCAGTACTTC.

V is TRBV7-9 and J is TRBJ1-1; perhaps TRBD1 as D (5 bases). V was shortened by 1 base and J by 8 bases, with 11 bases between the two germline ends. The germline CDR1 and CDR2 sequences are SEHNR and FQNEAQ (reference sequence). CDR3 length: 13 amino acids. The CDR3: CASSLEGESEAFF. In DNA form, the CDR3 reads TGTGCCAGCAGCTTAGAAGGGGAATCGGAAGCTTTCTTT.

The chain joins TRBV4-3 to TRBJ2-1; 9 nucleotides agree with TRBD1. J was trimmed by 9 bases and V by 1 base; bases with no gene match: 4. CDR3 size: 14 residues. Germline loops: CDR1 LGHNA, CDR2 YSLEER. Written as DNA, the CDR3 is TGCGCCAGCAGCCAAGTCGGACAGGGGCCTGAGCAGTTCTTC. This translates into CASSQVGQGPEQFF.

This rearrangement joins TRBV4-1 to TRBJ1-5; D is unresolved. The V end lost 0 bases, the J end lost 6 bases, and 6 bases lay between the germline ends. The CDR3 loop spans 13 amino acids. Germline-derived CDR1 and CDR2 are MGHRA and YSYEKL. The CDR3, as DNA: TGCGCCAGCAGCCAAGAGGGGAGTCAGCCCCAGCATTTT. This encodes CASSQEGSQPQHF.

The genes are TRBV28 and TRBJ1-2; 7 bases fit TRBD1. J gave up 4 bases and V 5 bases, and 7 bases lay outside the gene matches. Germline lookup yields CDR1 MDHEN and CDR2 SYDVKM. This CDR3 is 14 amino acids long. CDR3 in DNA: TGTGCCAGCAGTCCCAGAACAGGGGTCTATGGCTACACCTTC. This translates into CASSPRTGVYGYTF.

The CDR3 spells CASSLAAGYEQYF. DNA of the CDR3: TGTGCCAGCAGCTTGGCGGCAGGCTACGAGCAGTACTTC. This chain connects TRBV5-6 to TRBJ2-7; D is ambiguous. The V end lost 0 bases, the J end lost 3 bases, and 7 bases lay between the germline ends. The CDR3 is 13 residues long. Per germline, CDR1 SGHDT and CDR2 YYEEEE. Based on the CDR3 plus reference TRBV5-6 and TRBJ2-7, the full variable domain is DAGVTQSPTHLIKTRGQQVTLRCSPKSGHDTVSWYQQALGQGPQFIFQYYEEEERQRGNFPDRFSGHQFPNYSSELNVNALLLGDSALYLCASSLAAGYEQYFGPGTRLTVT.

This clone was counted only a few times. The chain carries TRBV19 and TRBJ2-4, with 8 bases fitting TRBD2. CDR1 is LNHDA, CDR2 SQIVND, per germline (reference sequence). Germline trimming cut 5 bases from V and 2 bases from J; bases unmatched to any gene: 8. There are 16 residues in the CDR3. CDR3 amino acids: CASSVTGGRTKNIQYF. In nucleotides, the CDR3 is TGTGCCAGTAGTGTAACGGGGGGGAGGACCAAAAACATTCAGTACTTC. Full variable domain (missing parts from reference TRBV19 and TRBJ2-4): DGGITQSPKYLFRKEGQNVTLSCEQNLNHDAMYWYRQDPGQGLRLIYYSQIVNDFQKGDIAEGYSVSREKKESFPLTVTSAQKNPTAFYLCASSVTGGRTKNIQYFGAGTRLSVL.